This T cell receptor beta chain was sequenced in a study of T cell responses to AZD1222 COVID-19 vaccine. Whole-study results and caveats: Repertoire collection took place solely once the T cell response had peaked. At study baseline, merely more than 5 AZD1222 recipients were seropositive.

This CDR3 has 15 residues. V gave up 8 bases and J gave up 3 bases; unmatched junction bases: 6. Germline-derived CDR1 and CDR2 are SNHLY and FYNNEI. In this sample, this clone is medium-sized. The antigen is undetermined. Assay used: immunoSEQ multiplex PCR; TCRdb lists only in-frame clones, some missing. The sample shows fewer than 100,000 clones, roughly 90% of them seen only once. This TCR came from an adult who received the AZD1222 COVID-19 vaccine. The chain uses TRBV2 and TRBJ2-2; 10 bases agree with TRBD1. The sample here was peripheral blood, taken 28 days after the second AZD1222 dose. CDR3 loop: CASVTGGADTGELFF. CDR3 DNA sequence: TGTGCCAGCGTGACAGGGGGCGCCGACACCGGGGAGCTGTTTTTT. Using reference TRBV2 and TRBJ2-2 for the parts outside the CDR3, the full variable domain is EPEVTQTPSHQVTQMGQEVILRCVPISNHLYFYWYRQILGQKVEFLVSFYNNEISEKSEIFDDQFSVERPDGSNFTLKIRSTKLEDSAMYFCASVTGGADTGELFFGEGSRLTVL.